The present T cell receptor beta chain was sequenced within a study of vaccination effects on CD4 cells after COVID-19. On the study more broadly: As their vaccination, participants received two doses of either BNT162b2 or mRNA-1273.

Points from the study as a whole: There was only 1 of 255 vaccine-induced clones in healthy vaccinees that cross-reacted with common cold coronaviruses. Marked clonal contraction was seen in infection- and vaccine-induced clones late after vaccination.

CD4+ T cells specific for antigen were expanded with viral peptide pools by the ViraFEST assay before sequencing. Subsequent to approximately 9 days of culture, CD4+ T cells were isolated. Nucleocapsid antibodies stayed negative before and after vaccination, showing no earlier SARS-CoV-2 infection. For each well, 1.5 million to 2 million PBMC were cultured with around 9.8 IU/ml IL-2 and roughly 10 ug/ml peptides. Germline CDR1 and CDR2: SGHNT and YYREEE (reference sequence). The CDR3 is 12 amino acids. In the case of this clone: Its cognate antigen is unknown. Compared with germline, one end of the junction differs, possibly owing to a read error.

The data were produced by immunoSEQ multiplex PCR, yet TCRdb's version contains in-frame clones alone and is incomplete. The profile covers tens of thousands of clones, with roughly 74% appearing a single time and around 3% taken by the ten largest. The sequence was obtained from a human donor who received a COVID-19 vaccine. Sequencing was performed on CD4+ T cells from PBMCs cultured with HCoV-NL63 spike peptides, taken before COVID-19 vaccination. The chain recombines TRBV5-4 with TRBJ2-1, with TRBD1 matching over 9 bases. CDR3 protein: CASSLDRGEQFF. CDR3 nucleotide sequence: TGTGCCAGCAGTTTGGACAGGGGAGAGCAGTTCTTC.